This TCR beta chain was obtained from a study of cytomegalovirus exposure and HLA in healthy donors. PCR employed 60 Vbeta and 13 Jbeta primers. Measured with immunoSEQ multiplex PCR; TCRdb has only the in-frame clones, and not every one. The sample carries some 93,000 clones, less than 80% recorded once. V was clipped by 5 bases and J by 9 bases, with 13 bases between them. This CDR3 region has 12 residues. CDR1 SEHNR and CDR2 FQNEAQ come from the germline V gene (reference sequence). The chain uses TRBV7-9 and TRBJ1-2, with D uncertain. Sequences were obtained from PBMCs. The source is a boy between 10 and 17 years old in good health and CMV-seropositive. This CDR3 reads CASSPGEGSYTF. Written as DNA, the CDR3 is TGTGCCAGCAGCCCCGGTGAGGGTAGCTACACCTTC.